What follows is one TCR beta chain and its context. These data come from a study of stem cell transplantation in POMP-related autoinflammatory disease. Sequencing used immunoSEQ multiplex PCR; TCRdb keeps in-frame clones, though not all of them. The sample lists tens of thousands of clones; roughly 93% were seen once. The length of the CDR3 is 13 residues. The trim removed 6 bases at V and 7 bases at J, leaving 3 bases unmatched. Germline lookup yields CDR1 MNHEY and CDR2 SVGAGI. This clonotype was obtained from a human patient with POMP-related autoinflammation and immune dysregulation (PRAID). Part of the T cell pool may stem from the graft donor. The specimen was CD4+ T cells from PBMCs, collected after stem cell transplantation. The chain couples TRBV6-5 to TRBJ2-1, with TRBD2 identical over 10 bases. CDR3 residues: CASRASGGNEQFF. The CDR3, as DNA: TGTGCCAGCAGGGCTAGCGGGGGAAATGAGCAGTTCTTC.